The source of this T cell receptor (beta chain) is a study of neoadjuvant anti-PD-1 for oral cavity cancer. Study-level findings and limits: TCR analyses covered only a few patients per response group.

Documented time point: after neoadjuvant nivolumab, at surgical resection. Patients had newly diagnosed, untreated stage II-IVA oral cavity squamous cell carcinoma. Patients had HPV-negative, locally advanced oral cavity squamous cell carcinoma. PBMCs were not maintained or expanded in culture before analysis. This table comes from immunoSEQ multiplex PCR, and its TCRdb copy is limited to in-frame clones, with some not included. The table records some 12,000 clones, 70% to 80% of them present only once. Regarding this clone: As yet, its antigen is unknown.

V dropped 2 bases and J dropped 2 bases, with 15 bases sitting between them. The CDR3 is 17 amino acids. Germline assignment: CDR1 SGHNT and CDR2 YENEEA. This receptor was identified in a person aged 40 to 85 with oral cavity squamous cell carcinoma. The sequencing here drew on PBMCs, taken after nivolumab (anti-PD-1) treatment. The V and J genes are TRBV11-3 and TRBJ2-2; D call uncertain. The CDR3 loop reads CASSLSGWKPNTGELFF. Written as DNA, the CDR3 is TGTGCCAGCAGCTTATCAGGATGGAAACCTAACACCGGGGAGCTGTTTTTT.